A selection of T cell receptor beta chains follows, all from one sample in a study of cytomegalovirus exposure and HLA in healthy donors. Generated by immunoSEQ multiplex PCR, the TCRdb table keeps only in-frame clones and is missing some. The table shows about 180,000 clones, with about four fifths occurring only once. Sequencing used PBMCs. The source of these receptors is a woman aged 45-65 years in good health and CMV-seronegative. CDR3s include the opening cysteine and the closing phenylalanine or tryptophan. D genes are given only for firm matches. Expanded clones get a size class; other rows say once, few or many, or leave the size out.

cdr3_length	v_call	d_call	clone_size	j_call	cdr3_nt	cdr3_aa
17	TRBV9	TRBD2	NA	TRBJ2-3	TGTGCCAGCAGCGTAGCTACACTAGCGGGGAGCACAGATACGCAGTATTTT	CASSVATLAGSTDTQYF
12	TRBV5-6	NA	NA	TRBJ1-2	TGTGCCAGCAGCTTGGCCGTCTATGGCTACACCTTC	CASSLAVYGYTF
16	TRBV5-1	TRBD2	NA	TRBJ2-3	TGCGCCAGCAGCTTGGGCGCTAGCGGGGGACTAGATACGCAGTATTTT	CASSLGASGGLDTQYF
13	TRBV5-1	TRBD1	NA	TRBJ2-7	TGCGCCAGTACTCGGACAGGGGCCTACGAGCAGTACTTC	CASTRTGAYEQYF
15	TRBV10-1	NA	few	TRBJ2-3	TGCGCCAGCAGTGAGTCGAATTGGGGGGCAGATACGCAGTATTTT	CASSESNWGADTQYF
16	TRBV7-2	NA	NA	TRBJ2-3	TGTGCCAGCAGCTTTGATGTGGGGGGGGCATTGGATACGCAGTATTTT	CASSFDVGGALDTQYF
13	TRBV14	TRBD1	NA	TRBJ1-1	TGTGCCAGCAGCCCGACAGGGGACACTGAAGCTTTCTTT	CASSPTGDTEAFF
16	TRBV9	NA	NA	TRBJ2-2	TGTGCCAGCAGCGTAGGCGGGGGCCCGAACACCGGGGAGCTGTTTTTT	CASSVGGGPNTGELFF
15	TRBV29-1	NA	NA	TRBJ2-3	TGCAGCGTTGAATTCGGCACAGTGAATTCAGATGCGCAGTATTTT	CSVEFGTVNSDAQYF
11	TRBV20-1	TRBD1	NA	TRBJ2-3	TGCAGTGTACCACAGGGGGATACGCAGTATTTT	CSVPQGDTQYF
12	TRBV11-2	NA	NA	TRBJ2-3	TGTGCCAGCAGCTCCACTATGAATACGCAGTATTTT	CASSSTMNTQYF
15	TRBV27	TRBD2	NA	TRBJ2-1	TGTGCCAGCAGTAGAACTAGCGGGAGTTTCAATGAGCAGTTCTTC	CASSRTSGSFNEQFF
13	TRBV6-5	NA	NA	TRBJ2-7	TGTGCCAGCAGTTACTCGACACTTAACGAGCAGTACTTC	CASSYSTLNEQYF
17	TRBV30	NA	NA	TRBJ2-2	TGTGCCTGGAGTACAGGCCTCACAGGTTCGCCCACCGGGGAGCTGTTTTTT	CAWSTGLTGSPTGELFF
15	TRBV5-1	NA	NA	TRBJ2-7	TGCGCCAGCAGCCTCGACAGGCCTCCGTCCTACGAGCAGTACTTC	CASSLDRPPSYEQYF
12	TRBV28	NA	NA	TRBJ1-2	TGTGCCAGCACCACCAGTTGGTATGGCTACACCTTC	CASTTSWYGYTF
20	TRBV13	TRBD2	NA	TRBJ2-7	TGTGCCAGCAACAAATTCGGGGGACTAGCGGGAGGGCCGATCGCCTACGAGCAGTACTTC	CASNKFGGLAGGPIAYEQYF
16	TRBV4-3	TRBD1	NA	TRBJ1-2	TGCGCCAGCAGCCAAGAGTTGAGGGGGCATAGCTATGGCTACACCTTC	CASSQELRGHSYGYTF
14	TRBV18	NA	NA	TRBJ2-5	TGTGCCAGCTCAGTTTTCCGGGGCCAAGAGACCCAGTACTTC	CASSVFRGQETQYF
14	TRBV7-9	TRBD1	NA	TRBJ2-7	TGTGCCAGCAGCTGGGGACAGGGCATCGATGAGCAGTACTTC	CASSWGQGIDEQYF
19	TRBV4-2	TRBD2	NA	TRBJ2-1	TGTGCCAGCAGCCAAGATTCGGCCCTAGCGGGAGAACCTGGCAATGAGCAGTTCTTC	CASSQDSALAGEPGNEQFF
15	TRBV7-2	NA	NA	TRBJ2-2	TGTGCCAGCAGCCTCCACAGGATGAACACCGGGGAGCTGTTTTTT	CASSLHRMNTGELFF
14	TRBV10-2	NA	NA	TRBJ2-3	TGCGCCAGCTCCTATTTTCGGGACACAGATACGCAGTATTTT	CASSYFRDTDTQYF
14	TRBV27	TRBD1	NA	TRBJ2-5	TGTGCCAGCAGGAAGACAGGGGGCCGGGAGACCCAGTACTTC	CASRKTGGRETQYF
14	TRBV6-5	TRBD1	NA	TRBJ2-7	TGTGCCAGCAGTTACCGACAGGGGGCCTACGAGCAGTACTTC	CASSYRQGAYEQYF
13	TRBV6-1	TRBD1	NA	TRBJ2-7	TGTGCCAGCACAGGACAGGCCTCCTACGAGCAGTACTTC	CASTGQASYEQYF
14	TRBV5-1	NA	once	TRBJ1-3	TGCGCCAGCAGTGAAGGACATGCGGTGGACACCATATATTTT	CASSEGHAVDTIYF
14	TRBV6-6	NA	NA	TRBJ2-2	TGTGCCAGCACCAATCCGGCGAACACCGGGGAGCTGTTTTTT	CASTNPANTGELFF
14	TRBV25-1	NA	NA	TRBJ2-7	TGTGCCAGCAGTGACACGGGAGAGGGGCAAAGGCAGTACTTC	CASSDTGEGQRQYF
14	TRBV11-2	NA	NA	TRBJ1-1	TGTGCCAGCAGCCTACAGTTATTGAACACTGAAGCTTTCTTT	CASSLQLLNTEAFF
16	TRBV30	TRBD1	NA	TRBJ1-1	TGTGCCTGGAGTTTATTAGGACAGGGGGCTTATTCTGAAGCTTTCTTT	CAWSLLGQGAYSEAFF
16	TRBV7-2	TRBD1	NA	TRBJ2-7	TGTGCCAGCAGCAAAAGACAGGGGGCCACGGGGGGCGAGCAGTACTTC	CASSKRQGATGGEQYF
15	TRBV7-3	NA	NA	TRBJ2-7	TGTGCCAGCAGCAACGAAGGGGGGGCTAGCAACGAGCAGTACTTC	CASSNEGGASNEQYF
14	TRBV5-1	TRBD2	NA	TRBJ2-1	TGCGCCAGCAGCTTAAGGGGAGGGCACAATGAGCAGTTCTTC	CASSLRGGHNEQFF
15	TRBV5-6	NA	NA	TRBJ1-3	TGTGCCAGCAGCTTGAGCACAGGCAAATTAAACACCATATATTTT	CASSLSTGKLNTIYF
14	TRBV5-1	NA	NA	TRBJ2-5	TGCGCCAGCAGCTTGGCCGGAGGCCAAGAGACCCAGTACTTC	CASSLAGGQETQYF
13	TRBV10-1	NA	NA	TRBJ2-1	TGCGCCAGCAGCCGGACATCCTACAATGAGCAGTTCTTC	CASSRTSYNEQFF
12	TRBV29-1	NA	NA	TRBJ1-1	TGCAGCGTGCGACAGGAGAGAGTCCAAGCTTTCTTT	CSVRQERVQAFF
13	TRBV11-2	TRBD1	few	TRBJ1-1	TGTGCCAGCAGCTTAGCCAGGGGGATTGGGGCTTTCTTT	CASSLARGIGAFF
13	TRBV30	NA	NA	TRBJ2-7	TGTGCCTGGAGCGTGGTGGGAGCCTACGAGCAGTACTTC	CAWSVVGAYEQYF
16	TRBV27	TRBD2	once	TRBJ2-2	TGTGCCAGCACTCTTAGCGGGAGTGTTAACACCGGGGAGCTGTTTTTT	CASTLSGSVNTGELFF
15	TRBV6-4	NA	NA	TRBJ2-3	TGTGCCAGCAGTGACAGGTGGACTACCACCGATACGCAGTATTTT	CASSDRWTTTDTQYF
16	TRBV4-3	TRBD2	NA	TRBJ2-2	TGCGCCAGCAGCCGAGAAGGACTAGCGAACACCGGGGAGCTGTTTTTT	CASSREGLANTGELFF
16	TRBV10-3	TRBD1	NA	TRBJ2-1	TGTGCCATCAGTGAGTCGACAGGGGGAAATACAATCGAGCAGTTCTTC	CAISESTGGNTIEQFF
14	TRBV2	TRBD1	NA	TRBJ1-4	TGTGCCAGCAGGGAGGGACAGTATAATGAAAAACTGTTTTTT	CASREGQYNEKLFF
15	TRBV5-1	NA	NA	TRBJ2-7	TGCGCCAGCAGCGTCGGGACTCCTGGGGTTTACGAGCAGTACTTC	CASSVGTPGVYEQYF
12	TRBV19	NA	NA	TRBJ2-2	TGTGCCAGTAGTATGGCCACCGGGGAGCTGTTTTTT	CASSMATGELFF
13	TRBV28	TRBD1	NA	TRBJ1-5	TGTGCCAGCAGGGGACAGGGGCTTTGGCCCCAGCATTTT	CASRGQGLWPQHF
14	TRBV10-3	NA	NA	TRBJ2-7	TGTGCCATCAGTGAGCCGGGACATCTCCACGAGCAGTACTTC	CAISEPGHLHEQYF
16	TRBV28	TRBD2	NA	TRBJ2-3	TGTGCCAGCAGTTTGGGACTAGCGGGAGGACCAGATGCGCAGTATTTT	CASSLGLAGGPDAQYF
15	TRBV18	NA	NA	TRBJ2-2	TGTGCCAGCTCACAACAGGGTGGTGATGCCGGGGAGCTGTTTTTT	CASSQQGGDAGELFF
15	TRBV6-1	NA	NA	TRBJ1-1	TGTGCCAGCAGGGGGGGGGCCGTACGAACCCTGGGGGCTTTCTTT	CASRGGAVRTLGAFF
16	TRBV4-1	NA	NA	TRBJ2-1	TGCGCCAGCAGCCAAGTTTCAACGAGCTCCTACAATGAGCAGTTCTTC	CASSQVSTSSYNEQFF
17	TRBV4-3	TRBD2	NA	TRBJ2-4	TGCGCCAGCAGCCATGGAACTAGCGGGGACAAAAAAAACATTCAGTACTTC	CASSHGTSGDKKNIQYF
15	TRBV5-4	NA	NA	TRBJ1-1	TGTGCCAGCAGCTTGGTGCAGGGTATAGGCACTGAAGCTTTCTTT	CASSLVQGIGTEAFF